The clone carrying this T cell receptor (beta chain) was recorded a few times. The antigen remains undetermined. The data originate from a study of response to subunit inactivated influenza vaccine. Points from the study as a whole: Authors proposed each seasonal influenza vaccination draws in few new T cells.

MiXCR, run by TCRdb on the RT-PCR reads, gives a single entry per CDR3 protein. This repertoire shows 750,000 to 850,000 distinct CDR3 sequences, around a sixth found once; its top ten account for approximately 10%. The J segment lost 3 bases and the V segment lost 3 bases, leaving 4 bases of the junction unmatched. CDR1 is DFQATT, CDR2 SNEGSKA, per germline (reference sequence). The CDR3 sequence is 14 residues long. This TCR came from a man aged 50-59 years who received an inactivated influenza vaccine. V gene TRBV20-1 combines with J gene TRBJ1-4; TRBD1 matches at 7 bases. Sample: PBMCs from blood, taken around 5 days after vaccination. For the CDR3, the DNA is TGCAGTGCTAGCACAGGGGTTTCTAATGAAAAACTGTTTTTT. Its translation: CSASTGVSNEKLFF.